This T cell receptor (beta chain) was found in a study of T-cell memory formation after mild COVID-19. The CDR3 contains 15 residues. J was trimmed by 8 bases and V by 4 bases; bases with no gene match: 12. Germline V gene lookup returns CDR1 GTSNPN and CDR2 SVGIG (reference sequence). Broader study findings: Second-wave clones peaking on day 37 lacked confirmed SARS-CoV-2 specificity. Memory from before infection featured some responding clones, which suggests cross-reactive memory joined.

This clonotype was seen only a few times. Its antigen is unidentified. Using constant-segment primers, 5'RACE produced TCR alpha and TCR beta cDNA libraries carrying sample barcodes and UMIs. TCRdb fed the 5' RACE reads into MiXCR, producing one record per CDR3 protein. This sample yields about half a million distinct CDR3 sequences, of which 15% to 20% are seen a single time; around 12% belongs to the top ten. The origin of this receptor is an adult woman who had mild COVID-19 (a few samples of this study predate the infection). Cell type and time point are not known. J is TRBJ2-1 and V is TRBV30, with 9 bases that match TRBD2. Sample: PBMCs or a T cell subset sorted from them (not recorded which). The CDR3 bases are TGTGCCTGGAAATATGCGGGAGGGCCCACGGATGAGCAGTTCTTC. Amino acids: CAWKYAGGPTDEQFF.